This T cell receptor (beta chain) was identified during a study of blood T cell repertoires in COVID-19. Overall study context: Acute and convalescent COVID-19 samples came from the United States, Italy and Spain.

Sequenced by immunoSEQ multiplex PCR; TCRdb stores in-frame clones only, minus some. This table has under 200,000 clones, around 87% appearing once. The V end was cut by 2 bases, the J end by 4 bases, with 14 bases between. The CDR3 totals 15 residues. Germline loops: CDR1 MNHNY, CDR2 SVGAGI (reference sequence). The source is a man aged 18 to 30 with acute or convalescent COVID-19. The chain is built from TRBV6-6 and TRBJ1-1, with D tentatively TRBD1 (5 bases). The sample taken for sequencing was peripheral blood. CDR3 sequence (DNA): TGTGCCAGCAGTTACAGTCGCCAGGGCGTCACTGAAGCTTTCTTT. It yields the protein CASSYSRQGVTEAFF.